The 23 T cell receptor beta chains listed next were all sequenced from one sample in a study of T cell responses to AZD1222 COVID-19 vaccine. The data were produced by immunoSEQ multiplex PCR, yet TCRdb's version contains in-frame clones alone and is incomplete. The profile shows 110,000 or so clones, around 88% of them singletons. Here the sequenced sample was peripheral blood, taken 28 days after the second AZD1222 dose. Source of these receptors: an adult who received the AZD1222 COVID-19 vaccine.

The genes are TRBV3-1 (or the pseudogene TRBV3-2) and TRBJ2-1; 7 nucleotides match TRBD1. Losses at the gene ends were 3 bases for V and 0 bases for J; bases not matched to a gene: 8. The CDR3 runs 17 residues. Germline V CDR1 and CDR2: LGHDT, YNNKEL (reference sequence). The chain's CDR3 is CASSHLQGQSSYNEQFF. The CDR3 DNA follows: TGTGCCAGCAGCCATCTACAGGGGCAGAGCTCCTACAATGAGCAGTTCTTC.

The chain uses TRBV11-2 and TRBJ2-7, with D unresolved. The length of the CDR3 is 13 residues. The germline gives CDR1 SGHAT, CDR2 FQNNGV. Trimming cost V 4 bases and J 0 bases, with 7 bases left between them. CDR3 in DNA: TGTGCCAGCAGCTCTAAGCTCTCCTACGAGCAGTACTTC. Amino acid sequence: CASSSKLSYEQYF.

This rearrangement joins TRBV5-5 to TRBJ2-5; TRBD2 matches 9 bases. CDR3 length: 16 amino acids. Germline trimming cut 2 bases from V and 5 bases from J; bases unmatched to any gene: 10. Per germline, CDR1 SGHKS and CDR2 YYEKEE (reference sequence). CDR3: CASSFSAGGPLETQYF. DNA for the CDR3: TGTGCCAGCAGCTTTTCCGCGGGGGGGCCTCTTGAGACCCAGTACTTC.

The chain links TRBV6-6 to TRBJ2-7; perhaps TRBD2 as D (5 bases). The ends were cut back, 5 bases at V and 3 bases at J, with 26 bases in the middle. The CDR3 runs 18 residues. Per germline, CDR1 MNHNY and CDR2 SVGAGI (reference sequence). For the CDR3, the DNA is TGTGCCAGCAGTCCTGAACTGGCTAGCAACAGCCCCCTCTACGAGCAGTACTTC. It specifies CASSPELASNSPLYEQYF.

V and J are TRBV18 and TRBJ1-2; tentatively, D is TRBD1 (5 bases). This CDR3 comprises 15 residues. Trimming took 1 base from V and 3 from J, leaving 12 bases between them. The V gene's germline CDR1 is KGHSH and CDR2 LQKENI. The chain's CDR3 is CASSPHPSGHYGYTF. The CDR3 region has the DNA TGTGCCAGCTCACCACACCCATCGGGGCACTATGGCTACACCTTC. Full variable domain (remainder filled in from reference TRBV18 and TRBJ1-2): NAGVMQNPRHLVRRRGQEARLRCSPMKGHSHVYWYRQLPEEGLKFMVYLQKENIIDESGMPKERFSAEFPKEGPSILRIQQVVRGDSAAYFCASSPHPSGHYGYTFGSGTRLTVV.

V and J are TRBV10-3 and TRBJ1-2; no clear D gene. Trimming pared 0 bases from V and 5 bases from J, leaving 7 bases between. CDR3 size: 13 residues. Germline values: CDR1 ENHRY, CDR2 SYGVKD. This CDR3 is CAISESSGYGYTF. CDR3 coding DNA: TGTGCCATCAGTGAGTCCTCCGGATATGGCTACACCTTC.

This clone was seen just once. V is TRBV6-5 and J is TRBJ2-1, with D unclear. Germline V gives CDR1 MNHEY, CDR2 SVGAGI. V dropped 5 bases and J dropped 5 bases, with 7 bases sitting between them. This CDR3 comprises 12 residues. As DNA, the CDR3 is TGTGCCAGCAGTACCGTAGACAATGAGCAGTTCTTC. Its translation: CASSTVDNEQFF.

V gene TRBV7-2 combines with J gene TRBJ1-3; D unclear. V was shortened by 1 base and J by 2 bases, with 15 bases between the two germline ends. The CDR3 has 17 amino acids. Germline loops: CDR1 SGHTA, CDR2 FQGNSA. As DNA, the CDR3 is TGTGCCAGCAGCTTAGTCGGTTCGGCAGCCCCTGGAAACACCATATATTTT. Protein sequence: CASSLVGSAAPGNTIYF.

The chain employs TRBV15 and TRBJ1-1; a weak D match, TRBD1 (6 bases). This CDR3 comprises 13 residues. The V gene's germline CDR1 is LNHNV and CDR2 YYDKDF (reference sequence). The V and J ends lost 9 bases and 4 bases respectively, with 15 bases between them. The CDR3 region is CATRGVAGTEAFF. The CDR3 nucleotides are TGTGCCACGAGGGGGGTAGCGGGCACTGAAGCTTTCTTT.

The rearrangement uses TRBV2 and TRBJ2-7; 9 positions match TRBD1. The CDR3 length is 15 residues. J lost 2 bases, V lost 3 bases, and 5 bases had no gene match. Germline CDR1 is SNHLY and CDR2 is FYNNEI. The CDR3 spells CASSEPGTGTYEQYF. CDR3 nucleotide sequence: TGTGCCAGCAGTGAGCCCGGGACAGGGACCTACGAGCAGTACTTC. The full variable domain, with the rest looked up from reference TRBV2 and TRBJ2-7, is EPEVTQTPSHQVTQMGQEVILRCVPISNHLYFYWYRQILGQKVEFLVSFYNNEISEKSEIFDDQFSVERPDGSNFTLKIRSTKLEDSAMYFCASSEPGTGTYEQYFGPGTRLTVT.

The chain recombines TRBV18 with TRBJ2-7; TRBD1 matches 8 bases. The CDR3 has 13 amino acids. Germline CDR1 reads KGHSH; CDR2 reads LQKENI. J was trimmed by 4 bases and V by 3 bases; bases with no gene match: 2. The CDR3 sequence is CASSPDRDYEQYF. The CDR3 nucleotides read TGTGCCAGCTCACCGGACAGGGATTACGAGCAGTACTTC.

The chain uses TRBV6-2 or TRBV6-3 and TRBJ2-5; 9 bases agree with TRBD1. V lost 0 bases to trimming and J lost 5 bases; unmatched junction nucleotides: 13. The CDR3 is made up of 18 amino acids. Germline-derived CDR1 and CDR2 are MNHEY and SVGEGT. The CDR3 region is CASSYSPKDRTGVETQYF. CDR3 sequence (DNA): TGTGCCAGCAGTTACTCTCCCAAGGACAGGACAGGGGTCGAGACCCAGTACTTC.

The V gene is TRBV29-1, the J gene TRBJ2-2, with 10 bases that match TRBD2. With V trimmed by 4 bases and J by 3 bases, 8 bases remained unmatched. The CDR3 loop spans 16 amino acids. CDR1 is SQVTM and CDR2 is ANQGSEA in the germline V gene. The DNA for the CDR3 is TGCAGCGTTGTAATCCTAGCGGGGGAATACACCGGGGAGCTGTTTTTT. Translated: CSVVILAGEYTGELFF.

V gene TRBV28 combines with J gene TRBJ1-1, with 7 nucleotides matching TRBD1. Germline V lookup: CDR1 MDHEN, CDR2 SYDVKM. V was clipped by 5 bases and J by 2 bases; unmatched bases: 5. CDR3 length: 14 residues. The CDR3 spells CASSVNRGNTEAFF. For the CDR3, the DNA is TGTGCCAGCAGTGTCAACAGGGGAAACACTGAAGCTTTCTTT.

The rearrangement links TRBV2 to TRBJ1-2, with a tentative D call TRBD1 (5 bases). The CDR3 has 13 amino acids. Germline values: CDR1 SNHLY, CDR2 FYNNEI. V lost 6 bases and J 0 bases, leaving 8 bases between the germline ends. CDR3 region: CASSDSANYGYTF. The DNA for the CDR3 is TGTGCCAGCAGCGACAGCGCTAACTATGGCTACACCTTC.

V usage is TRBV15 and J usage is TRBJ2-1; no clear D gene. This CDR3 comprises 14 residues. The germline V gene has CDR1 LNHNV and CDR2 YYDKDF (reference sequence). Trimming pared 9 bases from V and 8 bases from J, leaving 20 bases between. The CDR3: CATAEVNFSDEQFF. In DNA, the CDR3 is TGTGCCACAGCCGAAGTTAACTTTTCCGATGAGCAGTTCTTC. Variable domain in full (rest from reference TRBV15 and TRBJ2-1): DAMVIQNPRYQVTQFGKPVTLSCSQTLNHNVMYWYQQKSSQAPKLLFHYYDKDFNNEADTPDNFQSRRPNTSFCFLDIRSPGLGDTAMYLCATAEVNFSDEQFFGPGTRLTVL.

This clone was detected only a few times. The V call is TRBV19, the J call TRBJ1-1; unclear D gene. CDR1 and CDR2 (germline): LNHDA, SQIVND (reference sequence). The CDR3 extends over 15 amino acids. Trimming cost V 5 bases and J 5 bases, with 18 bases left between them. In DNA, the CDR3 is TGTGCCAGTAGTCTAGTTTGGCCTAAGGTAACTGAAGCTTTCTTT. As protein: CASSLVWPKVTEAFF.

This rearrangement joins TRBV5-1 to TRBJ2-2; TRBD2 matches 9 bases. CDR3 size: 17 residues. Germline loops: CDR1 SGHRS, CDR2 YFSETQ. V was pared by 0 bases and J by 5 bases, with 8 bases of the junction left unmatched. As DNA, the CDR3 is TGCGCCAGCAGCTTGGCGCTGCGGGGGGGCCAGACCGGGGAGCTGTTTTTT. As protein: CASSLALRGGQTGELFF.

This rearrangement joins TRBV4-2 to TRBJ2-3, with D perhaps matching TRBD1 (6 bases). Germline assignment: CDR1 LGHNA and CDR2 YNFKEQ. The length of the CDR3 is 15 residues. Trimming stripped 4 bases from V and 4 bases from J, with 15 bases between. The CDR3 nucleotides read TGTGCCAGCAGCCGTACAGGGTTCGAAGCAGATACGCAGTATTTT. Its protein product is CASSRTGFEADTQYF.

Notes on this clone: A much larger clone is a single base away; this may be a read error. This chain joins TRBV4-2 and TRBJ1-5, with 10 bases aligning to TRBD1. After removal of 1 base from V and 6 bases from J, the junction contained 0 bases not matched to a gene. The CDR3 has 14 amino acids. Germline loops: CDR1 LGHNA, CDR2 YNFKEQ. The CDR3 bases are TGTGCCAGCAGCCAAGGGACAGGGGGTCAGCCCCAGCATTTT. This sequence encodes CASSQGTGGQPQHF.

CDR3 sequence: CAAAGGKGNQPQHF. For the CDR3, the DNA is TGTGCCGCCGCGGGCGGGAAGGGCAATCAGCCCCAGCATTTT. The rearrangement joins TRBV24-1 to TRBJ1-5; D is unresolved. V shed 12 bases and J shed 2 bases, with 16 bases lying between them. Germline CDR1 is KGHDR and CDR2 is SFDVKD. The CDR3 consists of 14 residues.

This rearrangement joins TRBV11-1 to TRBJ1-1; D gene unclear. This CDR3 contains 13 residues. Trimming left V 2 bases short and J 0 bases short, with 4 bases between. Germline V gives CDR1 SGHAT, CDR2 FQDESV (reference sequence). In DNA form, the CDR3 reads TGTGCCAGCAGCTTATTGGTGAACACTGAAGCTTTCTTT. It encodes CASSLLVNTEAFF.

This clone has just a few counts. The genes are TRBV6-2 or TRBV6-3 and TRBJ2-7; weak D call: TRBD2 (6 bases). This CDR3 comprises 17 residues. The germline V gene has CDR1 MNHEY and CDR2 SVGEGT. Trimming stripped 0 bases from V and 3 bases from J, with 18 bases between. CDR3 coding DNA: TGTGCCAGCAGTTACTCGGTCGAGGATCTGGGGGGCTACGAGCAGTACTTC. Its translation is CASSYSVEDLGGYEQYF.